This entry lists 3 T cell receptor beta chains sequenced from one sample in a study of cytomegalovirus exposure and HLA in healthy donors. The PCR ran on 60 Vbeta and 13 Jbeta primers. Assay: immunoSEQ multiplex PCR; the TCRdb copy retains only in-frame clones and omits some. The profile shows about 190,000 clones, roughly 80% of them singletons. Sequenced sample: PBMCs. These receptors originate from a woman aged 18-29 years in good health and CMV-seronegative.

V and J are TRBV19 and TRBJ2-1; 7 bases line up with TRBD1. The trim removed 5 bases at V and 0 bases at J, leaving 4 bases unmatched. Germline V CDR1 and CDR2: LNHDA, SQIVND (reference sequence). The CDR3 loop spans 15 amino acids. The CDR3 protein is CASSPRDSSYNEQFF. The CDR3 coding sequence is TGTGCCAGTAGTCCTCGGGACAGCTCCTACAATGAGCAGTTCTTC.

This sequence joins TRBV30 and TRBJ2-7; D might be TRBD2 (6 bases). Trimming stripped 4 bases from V and 11 bases from J, with 15 bases between. The germline CDR1 and CDR2 sequences are GTSNPN and SVGIG (reference sequence). This CDR3 spans 11 amino acids. CDR3 loop: CAWISGGAKYF. CDR3 DNA sequence: TGTGCCTGGATCAGCGGAGGGGCCAAGTACTTC. Variable domain in full (rest from reference TRBV30 and TRBJ2-7): SQTIHQWPATLVQPVGSPLSLECTVEGTSNPNLYWYRQAAGRGLQLLFYSVGIGQISSEVPQNLSASRPQDRQFILSSKKLLLSDSGFYLCAWISGGAKYFGPGTRLTVT.

The chain uses TRBV2 and TRBJ2-1; D remains unclear. Between the trimmed V and J ends, which lost 7 bases and 10 bases, there was a span of 11 bases. Germline V gene data show CDR1 as SNHLY and CDR2 as FYNNEI. CDR3 length equals 11 residues. In DNA form, the CDR3 reads TGTGCCAGCACCCCCCATCAGGAGCAGTTCTTC. Amino acid sequence: CASTPHQEQFF. The full variable domain, with the rest looked up from reference TRBV2 and TRBJ2-1, is EPEVTQTPSHQVTQMGQEVILRCVPISNHLYFYWYRQILGQKVEFLVSFYNNEISEKSEIFDDQFSVERPDGSNFTLKIRSTKLEDSAMYFCASTPHQEQFFGPGTRLTVL.